The 8 T cell receptor beta chains listed next were all sequenced from one sample in a study of beta chain features in type 1 diabetes (dated by TCRdb to the late 2010s). The research as a whole found: Type 1 diabetes patients showed a moderate but significant shortening of TCRB CDR3 length in all four CD4+ subsets.

Their cognate antigens are unknown. Libraries were built with the immunoSEQ multiplex PCR assay. The entire isolated RNA was reverse transcribed using the High Capacity cDNA Reverse Transcription Kit, and thus expressed TCRB transcripts were sequenced. Drawn from immuneACCESS, this table holds only the in-frame rearrangements with V and J called that TCRdb kept. Clones are partly lost; checked studies trace under half to an unresolved V gene and leave the rest unexplained. In all, the sample holds 300,000 or so clones, and roughly an eighth of those were seen once. The top ten hold less than 0.02% of the sample. Input material: naive CD4+ T cells from blood. The cell subset or site label for this specimen denotes: true naive CD4+ T cells. The receptors stem from a man younger than 40 with type 1 diabetes.

This clone turned up a few times. The V call is TRBV7-9, the J call TRBJ2-7; TRBD1 matches 10 bases. J lost 3 bases, V lost 6 bases, and 5 bases had no gene match. This CDR3 region has 14 residues. Germline CDR1 SEHNR, CDR2 FQNEAQ (reference sequence). This CDR3 is CASSPRTGGYEQYF. DNA for the CDR3: TGTGCCAGCAGTCCCCGGACAGGGGGCTACGAGCAGTACTTC.

A remark on this clone: The sample contains more than one DNA sequence encoding this CDR3. V and J are TRBV19 and TRBJ1-5; no definite D call. Germline V gives CDR1 LNHDA, CDR2 SQIVND (reference sequence). This CDR3 has 13 amino acids. V gave up 0 bases and J gave up 5 bases, with 5 bases separating them. The chain's CDR3 is CASSIDRDQPQHF. The CDR3 DNA follows: TGTGCCAGTAGTATAGATCGAGATCAGCCCCAGCATTTT.

This clone was observed a handful of times. The rearrangement links TRBV5-1 to TRBJ2-1; 7 positions agree with TRBD1. The CDR3 is 13 residues long. Germline values: CDR1 SGHRS, CDR2 YFSETQ. Trimming took 0 bases from V and 6 from J; bases not matched to a gene: 0. The CDR3 spells CASSLDRGNEQFF. Written as DNA, the CDR3 is TGCGCCAGCAGCTTGGACAGGGGCAATGAGCAGTTCTTC.

In this sample, this clone turned up a few times. J is TRBJ2-7 and V is TRBV11-2; D might be TRBD1 (6 bases). Trimming removed 4 bases at V and 3 bases at J, with 25 bases between. CDR3 length: 18 residues. Germline V gene data show CDR1 as SGHAT and CDR2 as FQNNGV. In DNA form, the CDR3 reads TGTGCCAGCAGCTCGACCACCCGACAGGAACGCGATTTCTACGAGCAGTACTTC. This encodes CASSSTTRQERDFYEQYF.

The chain recombines TRBV7-3 with TRBJ2-2, with D unresolved. The CDR3 consists of 13 residues. The V end was cut by 6 bases, the J end by 7 bases, with 12 bases between. Germline V CDR1 and CDR2: SGHTA, FQGTGA. The CDR3, as DNA: TGTGCCAGCAGTCTTCGGGTGGACGGGGAGCTGTTTTTT. Amino acid sequence: CASSLRVDGELFF. Full variable domain (rest looked up from reference TRBV7-3 and TRBJ2-2): GAGVSQTPSNKVTEKGKYVELRCDPISGHTALYWYRQSLGQGPEFLIYFQGTGAADDSGLPNDRFFAVRPEGSVSTLKIQRTERGDSAVYLCASSLRVDGELFFGEGSRLTVL.

This clone has more than one count but fewer than ten. The CDR3 DNA reads TGTGCCAGCAGCTTAGGTTCCGGAGATGGCTACACCTTC. This sequence encodes CASSLGSGDGYTF. The chain carries TRBV7-3 and TRBJ1-2; no reliable D call. The CDR3 totals 13 residues. V lost 2 bases and J 6 bases, leaving 10 bases between the germline ends. The germline CDR1 and CDR2 sequences are SGHTA and FQGTGA.

Comments on this clone: Other DNA sequences in this sample translate to the same CDR3. V and J are TRBV5-1 and TRBJ2-7; 8 nucleotides align to TRBD2. The CDR3 consists of 16 residues. Germline CDR1 SGHRS, CDR2 YFSETQ. V lost 3 bases and J lost 0; bases outside the gene matches: 8. The CDR3 protein is CASSSTPSGLSYEQYF. The CDR3 region has the DNA TGCGCCAGCAGCTCTACCCCTAGCGGGCTCTCCTACGAGCAGTACTTC. The full variable domain, with the rest looked up from reference TRBV5-1 and TRBJ2-7, is KAGVTQTPRYLIKTRGQQVTLSCSPISGHRSVSWYQQTPGQGLQFLFEYFSETQRNKGNFPGRFSGRQFSNSRSEMNVSTLELGDSALYLCASSSTPSGLSYEQYFGPGTRLTVT.

This clone occurred a few times. The CDR3 DNA follows: TGTGCCAGCAGCTTGACCTCTCTAGCGCTTACCTACAATGAGCAGTTCTTC. It specifies CASSLTSLALTYNEQFF. The rearrangement links TRBV5-6 to TRBJ2-1, with a weak D call TRBD2 (6 bases). The CDR3 has 17 residues. Germline loops: CDR1 SGHDT, CDR2 YYEEEE. The V and J ends lost 1 base and 2 bases respectively, with 16 bases between them.